This is a list of T cell receptor beta chains from one sample in a study of T cells in Graves' hyperthyroidism and ophthalmopathy. MiXCR, run by TCRdb on the multiplex PCR reads, gives a single entry per CDR3 protein. The data contain more than 500,000 distinct CDR3 sequences, roughly a sixth of them singletons. The sample was blood. The receptor set was obtained from a woman aged 30 to 39 with Graves' ophthalmopathy. Each CDR3 is given with its conserved first and last residue. The D gene is left open where the match is weak. For some rows the clone size is stated as once, few or many, or as a class when expanded; others skip it.

>18|TRBJ2-3|TRBD1|TRBV30|few
TGTGCCTGGAGCTCAAGGGCGACAGACAGGGGAAGCACAGATACGCAGTATTTT
CAWSSRATDRGSTDTQYF
>15|TRBJ1-4|TRBD1|TRBV6-1|few
TGTGCCAGCAGTGAAATCCAGGGGGGGGGTGAAAAACTGTTTTTT
CASSEIQGGGEKLFF
>10|TRBJ2-1|.|TRBV2|.
TGTGCCAGCAGTGAAGCGCTTCAGTTCTTC
CASSEALQFF
>17|TRBJ1-3|.|TRBV7-2|many
TGTGCCAGCAGCTCCTTCACAAGACGCACCTCTGGAAACACCATATATTTT
CASSSFTRRTSGNTIYF
>17|TRBJ2-5|.|TRBV11-2|many
TGTGCCAGCAGCTTAGAGTCGGACGAGGGATTCCAAGAGACCCAGTACTTC
CASSLESDEGFQETQYF
>15|TRBJ2-1|.|TRBV7-9|.
TGTGCCAGCAGCTTTGAGCGGAGCTCCTACAATGAGCAGTTCTTC
CASSFERSSYNEQFF
>19|TRBJ2-5|.|TRBV2|few
TGTGCCAGCAGTTCCCGCCCCTTCCCCGGACAGTTAATGAGACGTGGACAGTACTTC
CASSSRPFPGQLMRRGQYF
>13|TRBJ2-3|.|TRBV28|.
TGTGCCAGCAGTTTAAGGGTGCCAGATACGCAGTATTTT
CASSLRVPDTQYF
>17|TRBJ2-3|.|TRBV10-3|many
TGTGCCATGGGACAGGGAAACGGGAGGGCCATTCCAGATACGCAGTATTTT
CAMGQGNGRAIPDTQYF
>14|TRBJ2-3|.|TRBV18|many
TGTGCCAGCTCACCTTCAGGGCCCACAGATACGCAGTATTTT
CASSPSGPTDTQYF
>15|TRBJ1-5|.|TRBV9|few
TGTGCCAGCAGCGTAGGGGACGGGGGGGTTCAGCCCCAGCATTTT
CASSVGDGGVQPQHF
>16|TRBJ1-5|.|TRBV28|many
TGTGCCAGCAGTTTATTTTTTCTGGTTCGCAATCAGCCCCAGCATTTT
CASSLFFLVRNQPQHF
>15|TRBJ1-4|.|TRBV29-1|.
TGCAGCGTTGAAGAAAGTGGGGCGGAGGGTGAAAAACTGTTTTTT
CSVEESGAEGEKLFF
>15|TRBJ1-1|.|TRBV5-1|.
TGCGCCAGCAGCCAAGACACTTGGCTGAACACTGAAGCTTTCTTT
CASSQDTWLNTEAFF
>16|TRBJ1-1|.|TRBV5-8|.
TGTACCAGCAGCTTGGATGAGGGCCGGGTTGACACTGAAGCTTTCTTT
CTSSLDEGRVDTEAFF
>13|TRBJ1-6|.|TRBV10-3|many
TGTGCCATCAGTGAGTCGGGTAATTCACCCCTCCACTTT
CAISESGNSPLHF
>16|TRBJ1-4|.|TRBV28|many
TGTGCCAGCAGTTTCCCCTCGACAGGAACTAATGAAAAACTGTTTTTT
CASSFPSTGTNEKLFF
>14|TRBJ2-7|.|TRBV5-1|few
TGCGCCAGCAGCTTGGACGGGCTCCTAGGGGAGCAGTACTTC
CASSLDGLLGEQYF
>15|TRBJ2-4|.|TRBV7-9|.
TGTGCCAGCAGCTCCCCTGGTGGGGGAGGAAACATTCAGTACTTC
CASSSPGGGGNIQYF
>18|TRBJ1-5|TRBD1|TRBV6-1|few
TGTGCCAGCAGCCGCCGGACAGGGAGCTCTAGGGGCAATCAGCCCCAGCATTTT
CASSRRTGSSRGNQPQHF
>13|TRBJ1-2|.|TRBV29-1|many
TGCAGCGTTGAAGCGTGGCCTAACTATGGCTACACCTTC
CSVEAWPNYGYTF
>18|TRBJ2-3|TRBD2|TRBV12-3/TRBV12-4|many
TGTGCCAGCAGGGGTCTAGCGGGAGTGGGTTCTAGCACAGATACGCAGTATTTT
CASRGLAGVGSSTDTQYF
>14|TRBJ2-5|TRBD1|TRBV5-1|.
TGCGCCAGCAGCACCGGGACAGCCACGGAGACCCAGTACTTC
CASSTGTATETQYF
>13|TRBJ2-5|.|TRBV11-2|many
TGTGCCAGCAGCTTAGTAAGCCAAGAGACCCAGTACTTC
CASSLVSQETQYF
>16|TRBJ2-7|TRBD1|TRBV28|many
TGTGCCAGCATTACGGACAGGGGGCTCCCGGGGGACGAGCAGTACTTC
CASITDRGLPGDEQYF
>14|TRBJ2-1|.|TRBV28|many
TGTGCCAGCAGGCTAGCACACGAGAGCAATGAGCAGTTCTTC
CASRLAHESNEQFF
>19|TRBJ2-1|TRBD2|TRBV6-2/TRBV6-3|.
TGTGCCAGCAGTTACAGACAGGGCTCGGCTAGCGGGAGGGTCCATGAGCAGTTCTTC
CASSYRQGSASGRVHEQFF
>13|TRBJ1-2|.|TRBV4-3|.
TGCGCCAGCAGCCAATTCGGGATCTATGGCTACACCTTC
CASSQFGIYGYTF
>15|TRBJ1-1|.|TRBV28|.
TGTGCCAGCAGAAATCTGGGATGGGGCGGTTCTGAAGCTTTCTTT
CASRNLGWGGSEAFF
>14|TRBJ1-5|.|TRBV30|few
TGTGCCTGGAGTGTACTAGACGGCCAGGGGCCCCAGCATTTT
CAWSVLDGQGPQHF
>14|TRBJ2-7|TRBD1|TRBV10-3|few
TGTGCCTCCAATCAGGGGGTGCGTCGCTACGAGCAGTACTTC
CASNQGVRRYEQYF
>16|TRBJ2-1|.|TRBV7-9|many
TGTGCCAGCAGCCCGAATCGGGGCTATACCTACAATGAGCAGTTCTTC
CASSPNRGYTYNEQFF